The clone carrying this T cell receptor beta chain showed up just a few times. Its target is not known. Trimming stripped 9 bases from V and 0 bases from J, with 15 bases between. The CDR3 has 15 amino acids. In germline, CDR1 is SNHLY, CDR2 FYNNEI. Sequenced by immunoSEQ multiplex PCR; TCRdb stores in-frame clones only, minus some. In the table there are about 96,000 clones, about nine tenths of which are singletons. This sample stems from a study of T cell responses to AZD1222 COVID-19 vaccine. At the level of the study: Doses given second, at about 4 or about 12 weeks, were pooled. Whole-study results and caveats: Mapped onto spike, vaccine-associated CD4 TCRs spanned it and were dominant at 160-218 and 743-854. Repertoire sampling happened only post peak T cell response. Clonal diversity may have been underestimated in mostly white British donors.

The material sequenced was peripheral blood, taken on day 0 of AZD1222 vaccination. The chain couples TRBV2 to TRBJ1-5; maybe TRBD1 (5 bases). This sequence was found in an adult in good health. In DNA, the CDR3 is TGTGCCAGTGCCGGGACCGCGTATAGCAATCAGCCCCAGCATTTT. Protein sequence: CASAGTAYSNQPQHF. The whole variable domain, filled in from reference TRBV2 and TRBJ1-5, reads EPEVTQTPSHQVTQMGQEVILRCVPISNHLYFYWYRQILGQKVEFLVSFYNNEISEKSEIFDDQFSVERPDGSNFTLKIRSTKLEDSAMYFCASAGTAYSNQPQHFGDGTRLSIL.